Sequencing of this T cell receptor beta chain was carried out in a study of T cells after yellow fever vaccination. Overall study results and limits: The study re-detected most primary-vaccination clones after the booster (roughly 95% CD4, 88% CD8).

TCRdb recomputed calls from the 5' RACE reads with MiXCR, one row per CDR3 protein. The sample lists roughly 500,000 distinct CDR3 sequences; around 21% were seen once. This clonotype appeared a few times. Antigen unknown. This clonotype was sampled from a man aged 25-45 years who received the YFV17D yellow fever vaccine. The material sequenced was PBMCs, taken 15 days after the yellow fever booster vaccination.

The CDR3 DNA reads TGTGCCACACAGGAGAATTCCTACGAGCAGTACTTC. It yields the protein CATQENSYEQYF. The chain employs TRBV10-3 and TRBJ2-7; weak D call: TRBD1 (5 bases). V was trimmed by 10 bases and J by 1 base, leaving 11 bases between them. The CDR3 runs to 12 residues. Germline V lookup: CDR1 ENHRY, CDR2 SYGVKD.